What follows are 32 T cell receptor beta chains derived from one specimen sequenced in a study of blood T cell repertoires in COVID-19. The assay was immunoSEQ multiplex PCR, and TCRdb's table has in-frame clones only and misses some. The data contain approximately 300,000 clones, approximately 90% of them singletons. Sequencing was carried out using PBMCs or T cells enriched from blood (not recorded which). The source is a woman aged 25 to 39 who had been exposed to COVID-19.

The V and J genes are TRBV7-9 and TRBJ1-1, with D possibly matching TRBD1 (6 bases). The CDR3 covers 13 residues. The germline gives CDR1 SEHNR, CDR2 FQNEAQ (reference sequence). Deletions cut 5 bases from V and 6 bases from J, with 13 bases between. In DNA form, the CDR3 reads TGTGCCAGCAGCCATTACAGGGTTGCTGAAGCTTTCTTT. Its protein is CASSHYRVAEAFF.

This sequence joins TRBV5-4 and TRBJ1-2, with D possibly TRBD1 on 6 matching bases. V lost 4 bases to trimming and J lost 5 bases, with 18 bases between them. CDR3 length: 15 residues. From germline, CDR1 is SGHNT and CDR2 YYREEE (reference sequence). The CDR3 nucleotides are TGTGCCAGCAGCCCTTCGCAGGGGCAATGGTATGGCTACACCTTC. This codes for CASSPSQGQWYGYTF.

This clone occurred a few times. The chain has TRBV30 and TRBJ1-1, with D uncertain. V was pared by 0 bases and J by 2 bases, with 7 bases between. CDR1 and CDR2 (germline): GTSNPN, SVGIG (reference sequence). The CDR3 contains 13 residues. CDR3: CAWSVTENTEAFF. The CDR3 DNA sequence: TGTGCCTGGAGTGTAACAGAAAACACTGAAGCTTTCTTT. The entire variable domain, with the rest obtained from reference TRBV30 and TRBJ1-1, is as follows: SQTIHQWPATLVQPVGSPLSLECTVEGTSNPNLYWYRQAAGRGLQLLFYSVGIGQISSEVPQNLSASRPQDRQFILSSKKLLLSDSGFYLCAWSVTENTEAFFGQGTRLTVV.

This clone was counted only a few times. The J gene is TRBJ1-5, the V gene TRBV30; D ambiguous. This CDR3 region has 14 residues. The V and J ends lost 0 bases and 4 bases respectively, with 10 bases between them. The V gene's germline CDR1 is GTSNPN and CDR2 SVGIG (reference sequence). CDR3 nucleotide sequence: TGTGCCTGGAGTGTAGGAGCTCTGAATCAGCCCCAGCATTTT. Amino acid sequence: CAWSVGALNQPQHF. Using reference TRBV30 and TRBJ1-5 for the parts outside the CDR3, the full variable domain is SQTIHQWPATLVQPVGSPLSLECTVEGTSNPNLYWYRQAAGRGLQLLFYSVGIGQISSEVPQNLSASRPQDRQFILSSKKLLLSDSGFYLCAWSVGALNQPQHFGDGTRLSIL.

This clone was detected only once. The rearrangement uses TRBV18 and TRBJ2-3, with D possibly matching TRBD2 (5 bases). The CDR3 is 16 amino acids. The V gene's germline CDR1 is KGHSH and CDR2 LQKENI. Trimming took off 4 bases at V and 0 bases at J, with 14 bases between the two ends. The CDR3 reads CASSRIQPGSTDTQYF. The CDR3 nucleotides are TGTGCCAGCTCACGTATTCAACCGGGAAGCACAGATACGCAGTATTTT.

This rearrangement joins TRBV18 to TRBJ2-2, with 8 bases aligning to TRBD1. The CDR3 spans 14 residues. Trimming at V came to 0 bases and at J to 8 bases, leaving 2 bases not matched to a gene. The germline CDR1 and CDR2 sequences are KGHSH and LQKENI. As DNA, the CDR3 is TGTGCCAGCTCACCACCTGGACAGGGAGGGGAGCTGTTTTTT. Encoded protein: CASSPPGQGGELFF. Together with reference TRBV18 and TRBJ2-2, the CDR3 gives the full variable domain: NAGVMQNPRHLVRRRGQEARLRCSPMKGHSHVYWYRQLPEEGLKFMVYLQKENIIDESGMPKERFSAEFPKEGPSILRIQQVVRGDSAAYFCASSPPGQGGELFFGEGSRLTVL.

The chain carries TRBV15 and TRBJ1-4; tentative D call: TRBD1 (6 bases). Germline CDR1 and CDR2: LNHNV and YYDKDF (reference sequence). With 2 bases removed from V and 0 bases from J, the gap between germline ends came to 13 bases. The CDR3 consists of 17 residues. CDR3 DNA sequence: TGTGCCACCAGCAGACCAGGACAGATAGCAACTAATGAAAAACTGTTTTTT. Translated, it gives CATSRPGQIATNEKLFF.

This clone has more than one count but fewer than ten. The chain uses TRBV5-5 and TRBJ1-1; 7 bases map to TRBD1. The germline V gene encodes CDR1 SGHKS and CDR2 YYEKEE (reference sequence). CDR3 length: 16 amino acids. After removal of 7 bases from V and 1 base from J, the junction contained 13 bases not matched to a gene. The CDR3 sequence: CASRLGRAGGNTEAFF. The CDR3 nucleotides are TGTGCCAGCCGTTTAGGTCGCGCAGGGGGGAACACTGAAGCTTTCTTT.

The chain recombines TRBV2 with TRBJ1-5, with 8 bases fitting TRBD1. CDR1 and CDR2 from the germline V gene are SNHLY and FYNNEI. CDR3 length equals 14 residues. V shed 5 bases and J 7 bases; nucleotides not matched to a gene: 7. The CDR3 DNA is TGTGCCAGCAGTCTGGACAGGGCTTGGCAGCCCCAGCATTTT. This translates into CASSLDRAWQPQHF.

This chain uses TRBV18 with TRBJ1-2, with TRBD1 as a possible D gene (5 bases). The germline V and J ends were trimmed by 2 bases and 4 bases, with 14 bases remaining between them. The CDR3 is 15 residues long. The germline V gene has CDR1 KGHSH and CDR2 LQKENI. CDR3 loop: CASSPGQARGYGYTF. CDR3 in DNA: TGTGCCAGCTCACCAGGGCAGGCAAGGGGCTATGGCTACACCTTC.

The chain has TRBV19 and TRBJ1-5, with 7 positions matching TRBD1. Trimming cost V 7 bases and J 3 bases; bases outside gene matches: 9. There are 15 residues in the CDR3. The germline CDR1 and CDR2 sequences are LNHDA and SQIVND (reference sequence). CDR3 sequence: CASNLRGRDNQPQHF. In DNA form, the CDR3 reads TGTGCCAGTAATCTAAGGGGGCGCGACAATCAGCCCCAGCATTTT.

Here the CDR3 DNA reads TGTGCCAGCAGTTATGCGGGGGGGCGGACAGATACGCAGTATTTT. The encoded protein is CASSYAGGRTDTQYF. The J gene is TRBJ2-3, the V gene TRBV6-5; 9 bases are a match to TRBD2. The CDR3 is 15 residues long. Germline V gene data show CDR1 as MNHEY and CDR2 as SVGAGI. J was trimmed by 3 bases and V by 3 bases; bases with no gene match: 4.

The V call is TRBV27, the J call TRBJ1-6, with TRBD1 as a possible D gene (5 bases). Trimming took 7 bases from V and 4 from J, leaving 17 bases between them. This CDR3 has 16 amino acids. Germline V CDR1 and CDR2: MNHEY, SMNVEV (reference sequence). The CDR3 reads CASTSGEGGYNSPLHF. DNA of the CDR3: TGTGCCAGCACCTCGGGGGAGGGTGGGTATAATTCACCCCTCCACTTT.

The chain couples TRBV7-2 to TRBJ1-2, with 10 positions matching TRBD1. Germline lookup yields CDR1 SGHTA and CDR2 FQGNSA. With V trimmed by 6 bases and J by 4 bases, 5 bases remained unmatched. The CDR3 has 14 residues. DNA of the CDR3: TGTGCCAGCAGGATTCGGACAGGGGGCTATGGCTACACCTTC. This translates into CASRIRTGGYGYTF.

The chain uses TRBV9 and TRBJ2-1; 10 positions agree with TRBD1. Trimming took 4 bases from V and 8 from J; bases not matched to a gene: 9. In germline, CDR1 is SGDLS, CDR2 YYNGEE. CDR3 length equals 15 residues. CDR3: CASSRRDRGYYEQFF. CDR3 coding DNA: TGTGCCAGCAGCCGACGGGACAGGGGTTACTATGAGCAGTTCTTC.

The chain carries TRBV10-3 and TRBJ2-7; maybe TRBD1 (5 bases). Trimming stripped 2 bases from V and 0 bases from J, with 11 bases between. Germline-derived CDR1 and CDR2 are ENHRY and SYGVKD. The CDR3 sequence is 15 residues long. The CDR3 coding sequence is TGTGCCATCAGTGAGGGGCCGACAGACTCCTACGAGCAGTACTTC. It translates to CAISEGPTDSYEQYF.

The chain links TRBV6-6 to TRBJ2-7, with 9 bases fitting TRBD1. V gave up 2 bases and J gave up 5 bases; unmatched junction bases: 10. This CDR3 has 16 residues. CDR1 is MNHNY and CDR2 is SVGAGI in the germline V gene (reference sequence). CDR3 loop: CASSYRLAGTGNEQYF. The CDR3 DNA sequence: TGTGCCAGCAGTTACCGTCTTGCCGGGACAGGGAACGAGCAGTACTTC.

In DNA form, the CDR3 reads TGTGCCAGCAGTGGGGGGACTAGCGGGTCCCGAAACAATGAGCAGTTCTTC. This gives the protein CASSGGTSGSRNNEQFF. The rearrangement links TRBV2 to TRBJ2-1; 12 positions agree with TRBD2. With 4 bases clipped from V and 5 bases from J, the junction kept 9 bases outside the gene matches. Germline values: CDR1 SNHLY, CDR2 FYNNEI. The CDR3 length is 17 residues.

The chain combines TRBV25-1 with TRBJ2-5, with D perhaps TRBD1 (5 bases). Trimming took off 8 bases at V and 5 bases at J, with 12 bases between the two ends. Germline V gene lookup returns CDR1 MGHDK and CDR2 SYGVNS. CDR3 size: 12 residues. The CDR3 nucleotides are TGTGCCAGCTTCCAGGGTTGGGAGACCCAGTACTTC. Its protein product is CASFQGWETQYF.

V is TRBV18 and J is TRBJ2-6, with 7 bases aligning to TRBD1. The CDR3 loop spans 15 amino acids. Trimming cost V 8 bases and J 2 bases; bases outside gene matches: 6. Germline CDR1 KGHSH, CDR2 LQKENI. The CDR3 spells CASQGQNAGANVLTF. The CDR3 nucleotides are TGTGCCAGCCAGGGACAGAACGCTGGGGCCAACGTCCTGACTTTC.

The CDR3 spells CASSKHDGVGTGELFF. The CDR3 nucleotides read TGTGCCAGCTCTAAACATGACGGGGTCGGAACCGGGGAGCTGTTTTTT. The V gene is TRBV18, the J gene TRBJ2-2; D is possibly TRBD2 (5 bases). Trimming removed 6 bases at V and 5 bases at J, with 19 bases between. The CDR3 totals 16 residues. Germline CDR1 KGHSH, CDR2 LQKENI.

CDR3 coding DNA: TGTGCCAGTAGTCGGGACAGGGGCGCGGTAGCCAGGAACTATGGCTACACCTTC. This sequence encodes CASSRDRGAVARNYGYTF. This chain connects TRBV19 to TRBJ1-2; 10 nucleotides agree with TRBD1. CDR1 is LNHDA and CDR2 is SQIVND in the germline V gene (reference sequence). V was clipped by 5 bases and J by 2 bases; unmatched bases: 14. CDR3 size: 18 residues.

V and J are TRBV2 and TRBJ2-3, with 9 bases that match TRBD2. Per germline, CDR1 SNHLY and CDR2 FYNNEI. The CDR3 runs to 13 residues. V lost 8 bases to trimming and J lost 5 bases; unmatched junction nucleotides: 5. The CDR3 DNA is TGTGCCAGCGGCGGGGGGGTCAGAGATACGCAGTATTTT. Translated, it gives CASGGGVRDTQYF.

The chain recombines TRBV19 with TRBJ1-5; possible D gene TRBD1, 6 bases. Germline V lookup: CDR1 LNHDA, CDR2 SQIVND (reference sequence). Trimming removed 3 bases at V and 4 bases at J, with 16 bases between. This CDR3 is built from 16 residues. The CDR3 DNA reads as TGTGCCAGTAGTATGTCCCAGGGGCTAGCTAATCAGCCCCAGCATTTT. Protein product: CASSMSQGLANQPQHF.

The chain links TRBV10-3 to TRBJ1-5, with a tentative D call TRBD1 (6 bases). The CDR3 runs to 12 residues. Per germline, CDR1 ENHRY and CDR2 SYGVKD. V was trimmed by 1 base and J by 8 bases, leaving 6 bases between them. Written as DNA, the CDR3 is TGTGCCATCAGTGAGTACAGGGAGCCCCAGCATTTT. Encoded protein: CAISEYREPQHF.

The rearrangement uses TRBV5-1 and TRBJ2-4; 7 bases map to TRBD1. CDR1 is SGHRS, CDR2 YFSETQ, per germline. The CDR3 has 15 residues. V shed 0 bases, J shed 8 bases, and the junction held 8 bases outside the gene matches. DNA for the CDR3: TGCGCCAGCAGCTTGGTCCCGGGACAGATGTACATTCAGTACTTC. It codes for CASSLVPGQMYIQYF.

V is TRBV4-1 and J is TRBJ1-1; 7 positions match TRBD1. V was pared by 1 base and J by 2 bases, with 1 base of the junction left unmatched. The CDR3 consists of 14 residues. Germline assignment: CDR1 MGHRA and CDR2 YSYEKL. CDR3 DNA: TGCGCCAGCAGCCAAGGGGACAGTAACACTGAAGCTTTCTTT. Protein: CASSQGDSNTEAFF.

The chain combines TRBV30 with TRBJ1-2; TRBD1 matches at 9 bases. Germline CDR1 and CDR2: GTSNPN and SVGIG (reference sequence). This CDR3 has 13 residues. Trimming cost V 2 bases and J 6 bases; bases outside gene matches: 4. CDR3 in amino acids: CAWSMDRGHGYTF. The CDR3 bases are TGTGCCTGGAGTATGGACAGGGGTCATGGCTACACCTTC.

The rearrangement joins TRBV5-4 to TRBJ1-3; 9 bases line up with TRBD1. Trimming cost V 4 bases and J 2 bases; bases outside gene matches: 10. Germline lookup yields CDR1 SGHNT and CDR2 YYREEE (reference sequence). This CDR3 spans 17 amino acids. The CDR3 DNA is TGTGCCAGCAGCCTTACAGGGGGCGGGTATCCTGGAAACACCATATATTTT. Its protein is CASSLTGGGYPGNTIYF.

The gene calls are TRBV4-3 and TRBJ2-5; weak D call: TRBD2 (6 bases). This CDR3 has 15 amino acids. Trimming took off 0 bases at V and 4 bases at J, with 12 bases between the two ends. From germline, CDR1 is LGHNA and CDR2 YSLEER. The CDR3 region is CASSQDLLAGETQYF. CDR3 in DNA: TGCGCCAGCAGCCAAGATCTACTAGCAGGAGAGACCCAGTACTTC.

This clone occurred once. The rearrangement links TRBV10-3 to TRBJ2-5, with 12 bases aligning to TRBD2. The length of the CDR3 is 16 residues. Germline loops: CDR1 ENHRY, CDR2 SYGVKD. The V gene end was trimmed by 3 bases and the J gene end by 2 bases; junction bases not matched to a gene: 4. CDR3 residues: CAISEGLAGGQETQYF. CDR3 bases: TGTGCCATCAGTGAAGGTCTAGCGGGGGGGCAAGAGACCCAGTACTTC.

The chain is built from TRBV5-1 and TRBJ2-7; 10 bases map to TRBD2. Germline loops: CDR1 SGHRS, CDR2 YFSETQ. With V trimmed by 0 bases and J by 2 bases, 5 bases remained unmatched. This CDR3 comprises 16 residues. CDR3 DNA sequence: TGCGCCAGCAGCTTGGCGCCTAGCGGGGGAACCTACGAGCAGTACTTC. As protein: CASSLAPSGGTYEQYF.